This TCR beta chain stems from a study of response to subunit inactivated influenza vaccine. Each CDR3 protein is one row after TCRdb ran MiXCR on the RT-PCR reads. This table has about 500,000 distinct CDR3 sequences, about 15% appearing once. V was shortened by 2 bases and J by 1 base, with 8 bases between the two germline ends. This CDR3 spans 14 amino acids. Germline V gene lookup returns CDR1 SEHNR and CDR2 FQNEAQ (reference sequence). Only a few counts were recorded for this clonotype. As yet, its antigen is unknown. Study-level results: After each seasonal influenza vaccination, few new T cells are recruited, the authors suggested.

The V call is TRBV7-9, the J call TRBJ1-1; unclear D gene. This specimen was CD4+ T cells sorted from PBMCs, taken less than 25 months after vaccination. This receptor was obtained from a man aged 45 to 75 who received an inactivated influenza vaccine. The chain's CDR3 is CASSLRWENTEAFF. CDR3 nucleotides: TGTGCCAGCAGCTTACGGTGGGAGAACACTGAAGCTTTCTTT.